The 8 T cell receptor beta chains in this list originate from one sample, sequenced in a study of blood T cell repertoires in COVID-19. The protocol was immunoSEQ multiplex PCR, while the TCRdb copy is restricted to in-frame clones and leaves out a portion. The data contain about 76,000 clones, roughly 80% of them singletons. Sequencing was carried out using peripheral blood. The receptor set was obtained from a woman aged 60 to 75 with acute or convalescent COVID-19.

This CDR3 is CASSETTGSGNQPQHF. In DNA, the CDR3 is TGTGCCAGCAGTGAAACTACAGGGAGCGGCAATCAGCCCCAGCATTTT. This sequence joins TRBV2 and TRBJ1-5; TRBD1 is a possible D gene (6 bases). Germline loops: CDR1 SNHLY, CDR2 FYNNEI. The CDR3 is 16 residues long. The ends were cut back, 2 bases at V and 2 bases at J, with 13 bases in the middle.

The CDR3 DNA reads TGTGCCACCAGTGATCGCAGGGGAAACTATGGCTACACCTTC. This gives the protein CATSDRRGNYGYTF. V gene TRBV24-1 combines with J gene TRBJ1-2, with D possibly matching TRBD1 (6 bases). The germline CDR1 and CDR2 sequences are KGHDR and SFDVKD. The V gene lost 3 bases and the J gene lost 2 bases, with 9 bases spanning the gap. CDR3 length: 14 amino acids.

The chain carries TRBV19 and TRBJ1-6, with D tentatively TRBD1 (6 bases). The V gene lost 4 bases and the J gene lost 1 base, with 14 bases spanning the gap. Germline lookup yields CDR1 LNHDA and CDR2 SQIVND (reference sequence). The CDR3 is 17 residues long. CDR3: CASSTGSDRSYNSPLHF. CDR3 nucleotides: TGTGCCAGTAGTACTGGATCGGACAGATCCTATAATTCACCCCTCCACTTT.

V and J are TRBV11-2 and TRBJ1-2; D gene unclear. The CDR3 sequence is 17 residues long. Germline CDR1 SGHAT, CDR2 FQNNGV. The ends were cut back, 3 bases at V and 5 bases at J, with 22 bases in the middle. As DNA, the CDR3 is TGTGCCAGCAGCTTCTTCGGTTTGGAGGTGGGATTTTATGGCTACACCTTC. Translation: CASSFFGLEVGFYGYTF.

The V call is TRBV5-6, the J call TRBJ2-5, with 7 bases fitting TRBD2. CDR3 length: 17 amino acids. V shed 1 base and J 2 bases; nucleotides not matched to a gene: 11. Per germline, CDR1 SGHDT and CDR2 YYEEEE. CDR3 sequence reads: CASSLSPSGEIQETQYF. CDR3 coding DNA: TGTGCCAGCAGCTTGTCCCCCAGCGGGGAGATACAAGAGACCCAGTACTTC.

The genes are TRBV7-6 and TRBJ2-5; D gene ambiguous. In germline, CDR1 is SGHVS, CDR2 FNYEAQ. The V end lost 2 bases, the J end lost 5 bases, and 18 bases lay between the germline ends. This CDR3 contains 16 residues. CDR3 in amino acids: CASSLIPVGSLETQYF. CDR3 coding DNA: TGTGCCAGCAGCTTAATTCCAGTTGGTTCCCTGGAGACCCAGTACTTC.

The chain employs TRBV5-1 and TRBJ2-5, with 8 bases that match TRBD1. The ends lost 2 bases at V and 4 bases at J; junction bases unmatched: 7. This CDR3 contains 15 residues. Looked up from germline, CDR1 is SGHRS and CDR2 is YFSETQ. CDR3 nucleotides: TGCGCCAGCAGCTTCCCCCTCGGACAGGGAGAGACCCAGTACTTC. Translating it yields CASSFPLGQGETQYF.

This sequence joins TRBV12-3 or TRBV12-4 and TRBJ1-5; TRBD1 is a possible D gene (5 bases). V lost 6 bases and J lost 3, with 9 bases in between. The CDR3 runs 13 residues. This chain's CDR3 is CASRDSYNQPQHF. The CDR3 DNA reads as TGTGCCAGCAGAGACAGCTACAATCAGCCCCAGCATTTT.